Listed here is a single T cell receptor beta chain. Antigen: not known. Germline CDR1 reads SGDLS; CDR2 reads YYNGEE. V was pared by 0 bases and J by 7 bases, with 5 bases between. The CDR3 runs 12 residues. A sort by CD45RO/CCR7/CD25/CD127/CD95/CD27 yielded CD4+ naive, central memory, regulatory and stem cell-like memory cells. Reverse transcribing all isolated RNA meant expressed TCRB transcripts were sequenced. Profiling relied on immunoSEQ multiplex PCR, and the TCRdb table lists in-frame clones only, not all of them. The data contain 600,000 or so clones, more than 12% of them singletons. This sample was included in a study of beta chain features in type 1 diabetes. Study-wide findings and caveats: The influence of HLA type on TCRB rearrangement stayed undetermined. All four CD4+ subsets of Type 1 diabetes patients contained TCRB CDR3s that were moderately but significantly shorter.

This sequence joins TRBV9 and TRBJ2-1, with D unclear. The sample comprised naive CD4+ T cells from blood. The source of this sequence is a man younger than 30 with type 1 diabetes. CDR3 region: CASSVEFNEQFF. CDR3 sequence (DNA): TGTGCCAGCAGCGTAGAATTTAATGAGCAGTTCTTC.